These 3 T cell receptor beta chains came from one sample sequenced in a study of identical twins. A single record per CDR3 protein comes from TCRdb applying MiXCR to the 5' RACE reads. The sample includes just over 450,000 distinct CDR3 sequences, over 12% of them seen just once. These same records also appear under a second study, on yellow fever vaccine responses in identical twins.

Sample: CD4+ T cells sorted from blood. Receptor source: a woman under 30 in good health.

The rearrangement uses TRBV7-2 and TRBJ2-4, with TRBD1 matching over 9 bases. V was clipped by 5 bases and J by 4 bases; unmatched bases: 3. The CDR3 is made up of 14 amino acids. Germline V gives CDR1 SGHTA, CDR2 FQGNSA. The CDR3 reads CASSEGQGKNIQYF. The CDR3 DNA sequence: TGTGCCAGCAGCGAGGGACAGGGAAAAAACATTCAGTACTTC. Using reference TRBV7-2 and TRBJ2-4 for the parts outside the CDR3, the full variable domain is GAGVSQSPSNKVTEKGKDVELRCDPISGHTALYWYRQSLGQGLEFLIYFQGNSAPDKSGLPSDRFSAERTGGSVSTLTIQRTQQEDSAVYLCASSEGQGKNIQYFGAGTRLSVL.

The chain is built from TRBV6-2 or TRBV6-3 and TRBJ2-2; D is uncertain. Germline V gives CDR1 MNHEY, CDR2 SVGEGT. The V end lost 0 bases, the J end lost 7 bases, and 9 bases lay between the germline ends. The CDR3 has 14 amino acids. CDR3 sequence reads: CASSYSSGLGELFF. The CDR3 coding sequence is TGTGCCAGCAGTTACTCCTCGGGTCTCGGGGAGCTGTTTTTT.

At least ten counts were recorded for this clonotype. The chain uses TRBV4-1 and TRBJ1-5; 8 bases are a match to TRBD1. This CDR3 region has 15 residues. Germline trimming cut 1 base from V and 3 bases from J; bases unmatched to any gene: 2. The germline V gene encodes CDR1 MGHRA and CDR2 YSYEKL. CDR3 nucleotide sequence: TGCGCCAGCAGCCAAGGGGGACAGGTCAATCAGCCCCAGCATTTT. Residues: CASSQGGQVNQPQHF.